This is a list of T cell receptor beta chains from one sample in a study of T-cell memory formation after mild COVID-19. A single record per CDR3 protein comes from TCRdb applying MiXCR to the 5' RACE reads. The sample includes over 350,000 distinct CDR3 sequences, roughly 24% of them seen just once. Source material: PBMCs or a T cell subset sorted from them (not recorded which). The receptors shown here come from an adult woman who had mild COVID-19 (a few samples of this study predate the infection). Cell type and time point are not known. The CDR3 runs from the conserved cysteine through the conserved F or W. Fields, in order: V gene, D gene, clone size, J gene, CDR3 DNA, CDR3 protein. The D gene is left open where the match is weak. Clone size is given for some rows only: seen once, a few or many times, or a class if the clone is expanded.

>TRBV4-3|.|.|TRBJ2-5
TGCGCCAGCAGCCAAGGAACGGCAGACCAAGAGACCCAGTACTTC
CASSQGTADQETQYF
>TRBV7-2|.|.|TRBJ2-1
TGTGCCAGCAGCTTATACGGCGCGCTAGGGAAGGAGGATGAGCAGTTCTTC
CASSLYGALGKEDEQFF
>TRBV11-2|.|few|TRBJ2-4
TGTGCCAGCCTCCAGTCCGATACCAAAAACATTCAGTACTTC
CASLQSDTKNIQYF
>TRBV5-1|TRBD1|many|TRBJ2-7
TGCGCCAGCAGCTTGGGACAGGGGGAAGACGAGCAGTACTTC
CASSLGQGEDEQYF
>TRBV5-1|.|.|TRBJ1-1
TGCGCCAGCAGCGTCGGACTGGGGTCCATGAACACTGAAGCTTTCTTT
CASSVGLGSMNTEAFF
>TRBV30|TRBD2|few|TRBJ2-5
TGTGCCTGGAGTCGGCTAGCGGGGAAGTTGGAGACCCAGTACTTC
CAWSRLAGKLETQYF
>TRBV24-1|.|.|TRBJ2-5
TGTGCCACCAGTGATTCCACTCGAGAGACCCAGTACTTC
CATSDSTRETQYF
>TRBV20-1|.|few|TRBJ2-3
TGCAGTGCTAGAGATCTGAGGGAAAACACAGATACGCAGTATTTT
CSARDLRENTDTQYF
>TRBV7-9|.|.|TRBJ2-7
TGTGCAGGAGGCAGGGTATCCTACGAGCAGTACTTC
CAGGRVSYEQYF
>TRBV25-1|.|few|TRBJ2-5
TGTGCCAGCCTCGAGTGGGAGACCCAGTACTTC
CASLEWETQYF
>TRBV12-3/TRBV12-4|.|many|TRBJ2-5
TGTGCCAGCAGTTTAGCTCCCAGCATTCAAGAGACCCAGTACTTC
CASSLAPSIQETQYF
>TRBV7-3|TRBD2|few|TRBJ2-3
TGTGCCAGCAGCGGCGGGGGGCCGAACACAGATACGCAGTATTTT
CASSGGGPNTDTQYF
>TRBV2|.|.|TRBJ2-1
TGTGCCAGCAGTGGTCCCAGGGGGGGCATGAGATACAATGAGCAGTTCTTC
CASSGPRGGMRYNEQFF
>TRBV5-6|.|many|TRBJ2-1
TGTGCCAGCAGCCGTTTGACGGGGTACAATGAGCAGTTCTTC
CASSRLTGYNEQFF
>TRBV7-6|TRBD1|.|TRBJ2-5
TGTGCCAGCAGCTTGGAGGGACAGGTCCAAGAGACCCAGTACTTC
CASSLEGQVQETQYF
>TRBV6-2/TRBV6-3|.|.|TRBJ2-4
TGTGCCAGCAGGACAGGAAACATTCAGTACTTC
CASRTGNIQYF
>TRBV7-2|.|few|TRBJ1-1
TGTGCCAGCAGCTTAGGAGGTTGGGCAGGTCCGAACACTGAAGCTTTCTTT
CASSLGGWAGPNTEAFF
>TRBV12-3/TRBV12-4|.|.|TRBJ2-3
TGTGCCAGCAGTTTCGGGCCGGGGCAGGGGAGCACAGATACGCAGTATTTT
CASSFGPGQGSTDTQYF
>TRBV1|.|few|TRBJ1-2
TGCACCACCCTGACCCCCGCAGGCTACACCTTC
CTTLTPAGYTF
>TRBV29-1|.|once|TRBJ2-3
TGCAGCGTTGAGTCCCATTTGAATACGCAGTATTTT
CSVESHLNTQYF
>TRBV12-3/TRBV12-4|.|.|TRBJ1-2
TGTGCCAGCCGAAAGAACTATGGCTACACCTTC
CASRKNYGYTF
>TRBV2|TRBD1|many|TRBJ2-7
TGTGCCAGCAGTGCGGGACAGACCTACGAGCAGTACTTC
CASSAGQTYEQYF
>TRBV11-2|.|few|TRBJ2-1
TGTGCCAGCAGCTTAGAGTCGGTACGGGGCCGGAATGAGCAGTTCTTC
CASSLESVRGRNEQFF
>TRBV7-8|.|.|TRBJ2-3
TGTGCCAGCAGCTCGACCCTCGGGAGAACAGATACGCAGTATTTT
CASSSTLGRTDTQYF
>TRBV15|TRBD1|few|TRBJ1-4
TGTGCCACCAGCACTACATTAGGACAGGGGGCGTTCAGAGCTAATGAAAAACTGTTTTTT
CATSTTLGQGAFRANEKLFF
>TRBV7-9|.|.|TRBJ2-5
TGTGCCAGCAGCCTCCGGGAGATTCGGACCCAGTACTTC
CASSLREIRTQYF
>TRBV4-1|.|few|TRBJ2-3
TGCGCCAGCAGCCCCCAGCTGGGCGGTAATACGCAGTATTTT
CASSPQLGGNTQYF
>TRBV11-2|TRBD1|.|TRBJ1-1
TGTGCCAGCAGCCAGGACAGGGGAAAAACTGAAGCTTTCTTT
CASSQDRGKTEAFF
>TRBV5-1|.|.|TRBJ2-1
TGCGCCAGCAGCTTGGTAGGTCCTCCCTACAATGAGCAGTTCTTC
CASSLVGPPYNEQFF